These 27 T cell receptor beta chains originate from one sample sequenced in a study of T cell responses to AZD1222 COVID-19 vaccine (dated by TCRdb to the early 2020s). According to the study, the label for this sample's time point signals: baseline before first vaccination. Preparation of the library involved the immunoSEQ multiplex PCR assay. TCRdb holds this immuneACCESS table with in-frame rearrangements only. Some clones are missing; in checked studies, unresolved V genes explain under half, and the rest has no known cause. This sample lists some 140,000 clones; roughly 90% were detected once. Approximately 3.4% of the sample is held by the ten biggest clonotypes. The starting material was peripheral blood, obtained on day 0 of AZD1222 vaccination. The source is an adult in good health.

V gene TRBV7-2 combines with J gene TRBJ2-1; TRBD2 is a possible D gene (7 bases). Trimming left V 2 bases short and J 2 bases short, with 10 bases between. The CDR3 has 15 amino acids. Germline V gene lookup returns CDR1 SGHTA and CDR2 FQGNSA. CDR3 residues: CASSLRGDTYNEQFF. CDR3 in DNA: TGTGCCAGCAGCTTACGGGGGGACACCTACAATGAGCAGTTCTTC. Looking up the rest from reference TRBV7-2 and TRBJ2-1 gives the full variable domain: GAGVSQSPSNKVTEKGKDVELRCDPISGHTALYWYRQSLGQGLEFLIYFQGNSAPDKSGLPSDRFSAERTGGSVSTLTIQRTQQEDSAVYLCASSLRGDTYNEQFFGPGTRLTVL.

As DNA, the CDR3 is TGTGCCAGTGATCCGGGACAGGGGGTCAATCAGCCCCAGCATTTT. Its protein product is CASDPGQGVNQPQHF. The rearrangement uses TRBV11-2 and TRBJ1-5; 11 nucleotides line up with TRBD1. The CDR3 consists of 15 residues. The germline gives CDR1 SGHAT, CDR2 FQNNGV. V shed 9 bases and J 3 bases; nucleotides not matched to a gene: 7.

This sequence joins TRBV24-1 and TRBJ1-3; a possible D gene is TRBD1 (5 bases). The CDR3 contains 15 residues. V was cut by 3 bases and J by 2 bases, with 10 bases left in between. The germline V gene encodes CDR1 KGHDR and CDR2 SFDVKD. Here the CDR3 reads CATSDPREAGNTIYF. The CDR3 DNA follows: TGTGCCACCAGTGATCCCAGGGAAGCTGGAAACACCATATATTTT.

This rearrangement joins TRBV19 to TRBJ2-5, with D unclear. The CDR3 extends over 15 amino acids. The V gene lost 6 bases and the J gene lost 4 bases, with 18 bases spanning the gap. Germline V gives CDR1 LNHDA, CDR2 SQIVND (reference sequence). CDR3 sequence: CASRERLKAGETQYF. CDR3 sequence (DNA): TGTGCCAGTAGAGAAAGGCTCAAGGCCGGAGAGACCCAGTACTTC. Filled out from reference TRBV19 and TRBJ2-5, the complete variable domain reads DGGITQSPKYLFRKEGQNVTLSCEQNLNHDAMYWYRQDPGQGLRLIYYSQIVNDFQKGDIAEGYSVSREKKESFPLTVTSAQKNPTAFYLCASRERLKAGETQYFGPGTRLLVL.

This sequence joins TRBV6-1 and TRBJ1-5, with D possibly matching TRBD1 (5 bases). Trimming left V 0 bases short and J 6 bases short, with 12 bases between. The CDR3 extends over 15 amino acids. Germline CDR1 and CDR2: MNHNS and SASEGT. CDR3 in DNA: TGTGCCAGCAGTGAAGCGCAGGGTTCGGTTCAGCCCCAGCATTTT. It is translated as CASSEAQGSVQPQHF.

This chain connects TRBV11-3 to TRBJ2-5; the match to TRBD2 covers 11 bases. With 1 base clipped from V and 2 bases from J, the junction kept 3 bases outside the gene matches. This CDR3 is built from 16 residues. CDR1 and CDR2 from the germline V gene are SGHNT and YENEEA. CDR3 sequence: CASSLGGTSGQETQYF. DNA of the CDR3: TGTGCCAGCAGCTTAGGAGGGACTAGCGGACAAGAGACCCAGTACTTC.

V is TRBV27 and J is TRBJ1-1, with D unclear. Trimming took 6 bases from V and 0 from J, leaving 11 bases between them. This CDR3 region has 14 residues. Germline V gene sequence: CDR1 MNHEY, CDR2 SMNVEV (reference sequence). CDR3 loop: CASSITAMNTEAFF. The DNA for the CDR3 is TGTGCCAGCAGCATTACAGCAATGAACACTGAAGCTTTCTTT.

CDR3 in amino acids: CASSLRLAGGVGIQYF. The CDR3 DNA sequence: TGTGCCAGCAGCTTGAGACTAGCGGGAGGAGTGGGCATTCAGTACTTC. This sequence joins TRBV7-2 and TRBJ2-4; 13 bases map to TRBD2. Trimming at V came to 3 bases and at J to 9 bases, leaving 8 bases not matched to a gene. Germline CDR1 reads SGHTA; CDR2 reads FQGNSA. This CDR3 is 16 amino acids long.

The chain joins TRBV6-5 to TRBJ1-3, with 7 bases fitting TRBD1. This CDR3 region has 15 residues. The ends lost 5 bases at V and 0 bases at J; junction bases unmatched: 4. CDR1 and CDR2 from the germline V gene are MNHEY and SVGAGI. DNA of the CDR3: TGTGCCAGCAGTCCAGACAGGGACTCTGGAAACACCATATATTTT. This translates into CASSPDRDSGNTIYF.

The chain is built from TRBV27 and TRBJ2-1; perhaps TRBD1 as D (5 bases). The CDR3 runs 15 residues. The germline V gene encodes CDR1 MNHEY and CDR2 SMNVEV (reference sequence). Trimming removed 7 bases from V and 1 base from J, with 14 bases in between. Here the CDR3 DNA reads TGTGCCAGCATAGGGGCGATGGGGTCCTACAATGAGCAGTTCTTC. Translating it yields CASIGAMGSYNEQFF.

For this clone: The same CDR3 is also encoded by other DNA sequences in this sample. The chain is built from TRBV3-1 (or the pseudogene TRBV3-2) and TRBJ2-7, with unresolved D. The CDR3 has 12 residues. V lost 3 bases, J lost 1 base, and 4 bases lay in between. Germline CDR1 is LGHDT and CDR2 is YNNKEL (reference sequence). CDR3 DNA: TGTGCCAGCAGCCAGAGTTCCTACGAGCAGTACTTC. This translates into CASSQSSYEQYF.

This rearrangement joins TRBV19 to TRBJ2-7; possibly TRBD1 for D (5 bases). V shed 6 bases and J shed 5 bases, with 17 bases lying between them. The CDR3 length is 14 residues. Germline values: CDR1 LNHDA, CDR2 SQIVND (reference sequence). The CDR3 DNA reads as TGTGCCAGTAGCCAGACAGTGGTGGCCCACGAGCAGTACTTC. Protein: CASSQTVVAHEQYF.

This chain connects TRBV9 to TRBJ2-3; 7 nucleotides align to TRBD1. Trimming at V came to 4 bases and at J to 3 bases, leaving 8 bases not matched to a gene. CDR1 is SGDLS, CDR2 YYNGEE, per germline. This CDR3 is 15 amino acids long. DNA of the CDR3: TGTGCCAGCAGCCCCCAGGGGGTGGTTACAGATACGCAGTATTTT. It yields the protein CASSPQGVVTDTQYF.

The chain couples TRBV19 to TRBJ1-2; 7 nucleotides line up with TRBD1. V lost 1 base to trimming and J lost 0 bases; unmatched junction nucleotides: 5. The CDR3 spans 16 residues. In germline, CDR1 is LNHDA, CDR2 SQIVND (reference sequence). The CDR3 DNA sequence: TGTGCCAGTAGTATAGTTGACACAGGGGCTAACTATGGCTACACCTTC. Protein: CASSIVDTGANYGYTF.

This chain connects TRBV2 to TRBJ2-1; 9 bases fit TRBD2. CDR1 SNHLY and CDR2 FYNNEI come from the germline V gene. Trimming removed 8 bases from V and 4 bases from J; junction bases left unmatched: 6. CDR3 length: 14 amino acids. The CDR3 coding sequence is TGTGCCAGCGGGGGACTAGCTATTTACAATGAGCAGTTCTTC. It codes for CASGGLAIYNEQFF. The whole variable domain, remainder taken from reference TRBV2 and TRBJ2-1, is EPEVTQTPSHQVTQMGQEVILRCVPISNHLYFYWYRQILGQKVEFLVSFYNNEISEKSEIFDDQFSVERPDGSNFTLKIRSTKLEDSAMYFCASGGLAIYNEQFFGPGTRLTVL.

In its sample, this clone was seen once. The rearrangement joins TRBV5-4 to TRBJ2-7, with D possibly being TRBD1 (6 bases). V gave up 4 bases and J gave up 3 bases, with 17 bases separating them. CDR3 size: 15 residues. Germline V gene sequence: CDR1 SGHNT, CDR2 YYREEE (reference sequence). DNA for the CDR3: TGTGCCAGCAGCCCAAGACAGGCCCCTAGCTACGAGCAGTACTTC. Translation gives CASSPRQAPSYEQYF.

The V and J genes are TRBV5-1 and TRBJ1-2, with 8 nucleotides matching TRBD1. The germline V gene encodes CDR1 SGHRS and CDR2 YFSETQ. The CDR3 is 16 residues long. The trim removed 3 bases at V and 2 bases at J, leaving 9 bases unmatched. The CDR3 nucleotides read TGCGCCAGCAGCTCATGGACGGGACAGGTCAACTATGGCTACACCTTC. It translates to CASSSWTGQVNYGYTF.

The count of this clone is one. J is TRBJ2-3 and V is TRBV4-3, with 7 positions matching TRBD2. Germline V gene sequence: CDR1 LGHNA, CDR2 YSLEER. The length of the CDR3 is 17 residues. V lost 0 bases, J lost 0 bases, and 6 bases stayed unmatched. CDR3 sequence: CASSQDQTSLSTDTQYF. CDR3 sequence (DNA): TGCGCCAGCAGCCAAGATCAGACTAGCCTGAGCACAGATACGCAGTATTTT.

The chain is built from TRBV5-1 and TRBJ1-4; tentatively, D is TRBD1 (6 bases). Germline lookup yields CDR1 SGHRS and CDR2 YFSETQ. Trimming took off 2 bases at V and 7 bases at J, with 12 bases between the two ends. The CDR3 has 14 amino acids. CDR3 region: CASSFGTSLEKLFF. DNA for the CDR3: TGCGCCAGCAGCTTCGGGACAAGTCTTGAAAAACTGTTTTTT.

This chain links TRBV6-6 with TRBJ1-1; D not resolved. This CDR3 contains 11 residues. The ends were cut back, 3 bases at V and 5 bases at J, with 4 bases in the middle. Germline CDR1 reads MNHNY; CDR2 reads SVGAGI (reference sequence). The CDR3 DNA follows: TGTGCCAGCAGTTATATGACTGAAGCTTTCTTT. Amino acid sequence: CASSYMTEAFF.

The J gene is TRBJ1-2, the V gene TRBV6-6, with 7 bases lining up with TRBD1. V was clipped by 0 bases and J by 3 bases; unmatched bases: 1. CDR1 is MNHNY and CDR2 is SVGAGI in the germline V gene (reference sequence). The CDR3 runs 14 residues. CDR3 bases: TGTGCCAGCAGTTACTCAGGACAGGACTATGGCTACACCTTC. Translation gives CASSYSGQDYGYTF.

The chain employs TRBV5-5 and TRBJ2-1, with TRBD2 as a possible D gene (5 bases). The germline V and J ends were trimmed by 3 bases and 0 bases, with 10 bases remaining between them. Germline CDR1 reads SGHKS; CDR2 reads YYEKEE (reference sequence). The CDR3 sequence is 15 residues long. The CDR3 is CASSSGISSYNEQFF. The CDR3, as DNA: TGTGCCAGCAGCTCCGGGATAAGCTCCTACAATGAGCAGTTCTTC.

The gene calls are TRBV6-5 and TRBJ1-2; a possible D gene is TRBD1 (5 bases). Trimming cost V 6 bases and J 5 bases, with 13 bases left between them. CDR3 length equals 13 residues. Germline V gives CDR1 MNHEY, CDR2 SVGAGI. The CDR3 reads CASRATEPYGYTF. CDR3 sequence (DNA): TGTGCCAGCAGAGCGACAGAGCCGTATGGCTACACCTTC.

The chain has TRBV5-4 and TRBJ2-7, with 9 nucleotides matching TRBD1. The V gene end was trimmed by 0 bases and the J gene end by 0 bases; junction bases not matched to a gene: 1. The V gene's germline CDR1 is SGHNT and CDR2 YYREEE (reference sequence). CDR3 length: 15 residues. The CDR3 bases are TGTGCCAGCAGCTTGGGACAGGGGGTCTCCTACGAGCAGTACTTC. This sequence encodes CASSLGQGVSYEQYF.

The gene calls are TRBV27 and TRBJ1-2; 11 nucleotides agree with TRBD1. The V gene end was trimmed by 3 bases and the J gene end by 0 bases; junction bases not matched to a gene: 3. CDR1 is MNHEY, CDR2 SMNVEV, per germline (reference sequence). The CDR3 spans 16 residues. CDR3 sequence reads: CASSFRTGGANYGYTF. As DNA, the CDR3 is TGTGCCAGCAGTTTTCGGACAGGGGGCGCTAACTATGGCTACACCTTC.

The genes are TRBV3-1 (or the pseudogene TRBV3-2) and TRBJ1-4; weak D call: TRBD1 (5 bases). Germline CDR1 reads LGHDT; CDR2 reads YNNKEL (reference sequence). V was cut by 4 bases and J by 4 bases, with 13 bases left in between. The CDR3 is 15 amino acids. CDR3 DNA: TGTGCCAGCAGCCTTCGTGGGGGTCTTAATGAAAAACTGTTTTTT. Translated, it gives CASSLRGGLNEKLFF.

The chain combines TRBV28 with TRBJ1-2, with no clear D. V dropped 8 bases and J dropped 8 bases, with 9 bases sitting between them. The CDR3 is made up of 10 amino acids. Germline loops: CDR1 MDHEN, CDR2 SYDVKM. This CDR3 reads CASGAWGYTF. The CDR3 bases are TGTGCCAGCGGTGCTTGGGGCTACACCTTC.